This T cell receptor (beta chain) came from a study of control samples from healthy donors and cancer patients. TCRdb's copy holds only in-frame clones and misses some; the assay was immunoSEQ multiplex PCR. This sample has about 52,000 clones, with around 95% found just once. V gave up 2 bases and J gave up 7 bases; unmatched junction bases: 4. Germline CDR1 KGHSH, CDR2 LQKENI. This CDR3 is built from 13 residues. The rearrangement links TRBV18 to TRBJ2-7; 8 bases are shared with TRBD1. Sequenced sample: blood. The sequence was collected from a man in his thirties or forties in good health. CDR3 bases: TGTGCCAGCTCACCAGTGACAGGGGATGAGCAGTACTTC. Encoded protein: CASSPVTGDEQYF.